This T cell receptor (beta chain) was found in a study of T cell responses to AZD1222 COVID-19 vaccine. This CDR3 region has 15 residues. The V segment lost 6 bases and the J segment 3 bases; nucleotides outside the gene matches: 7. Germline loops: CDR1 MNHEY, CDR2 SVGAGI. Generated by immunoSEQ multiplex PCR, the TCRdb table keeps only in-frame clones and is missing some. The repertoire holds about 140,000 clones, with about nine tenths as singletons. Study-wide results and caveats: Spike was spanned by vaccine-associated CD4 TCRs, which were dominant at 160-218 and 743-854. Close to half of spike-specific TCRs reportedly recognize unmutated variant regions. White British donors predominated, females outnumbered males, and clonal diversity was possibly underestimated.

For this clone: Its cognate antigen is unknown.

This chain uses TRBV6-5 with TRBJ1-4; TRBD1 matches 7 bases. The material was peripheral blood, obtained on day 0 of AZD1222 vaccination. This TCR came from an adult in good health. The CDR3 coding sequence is TGTGCCAGCAGCGGGGACAGCCTACCTAATGAAAAACTGTTTTTT. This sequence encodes CASSGDSLPNEKLFF.